This TCR beta chain was sequenced during a study of cytomegalovirus exposure and HLA in healthy donors. Details on this clone: Its antigen is undetermined.

Findings and caveats of the study: TCR beta V- and J-gene trimming, according to a later analysis, was linked to a missense DCLRE1C variant. Later examination showed HLA-associated TCR beta chains had greater clonal expansion than equally common others. Reported results showed that the classifier diagnosed cytomegalovirus status with high specificity and sensitivity. When the data were analyzed later, several of the most significant clusters appeared to be linked to common viral pathogens.

The PCR ran on 60 Vbeta and 13 Jbeta primers. TCRdb keeps only in-frame clones here, not all; method: immunoSEQ multiplex PCR. There are about 55,000 clones in the sample, with about 9.1% held by the top ten. The V gene's germline CDR1 is SQVTM and CDR2 ANQGSEA. The CDR3 contains 12 residues. V dropped 7 bases and J dropped 4 bases, with 11 bases sitting between them. The source is a man over 45 in good health and CMV-seropositive. Sequenced: PBMCs. The rearrangement joins TRBV29-1 to TRBJ2-1; no clear D gene. CDR3 bases: TGCAGCGCCTTCGCAGGATACAATGAGCAGTTCTTC. Encoded protein: CSAFAGYNEQFF.